These T cell receptor beta chains were read from a single sample in a study of human T cells and chemical hapten exposure. TCRdb processed the RACE reads anew with MiXCR; each CDR3 protein has one entry. The repertoire has around 33,000 distinct CDR3 sequences, approximately 12% of them found once; the top ten carry around 1.9%. Sample: whole blood, taken in connection with sensitization to the hapten diphenylcyclopropenone (DPC). These receptors were collected from a woman aged 40-49 years with alopecia areata. Some clones in this sample may be carry-over from other donors' samples. Each CDR3 is given with its conserved first and last residue. The D gene is left open where the match is weak. Expanded clones get a size class; other rows say once, few or many, or leave the size out.

TRBJ2-1	-	-	TRBV7-9	CATGEGEYEQFF	TGTGCTACGGGAGAGGGCGAATATGAGCAGTTCTTC
TRBJ2-1	many	-	TRBV24-1	CATRGREAYNEQFF	TGTGCCACCAGGGGGCGGGAAGCTTACAATGAGCAGTTCTTC
TRBJ1-2	few	-	TRBV19	CASSFRGAWMEYNYGYTF	TGTGCCAGTAGTTTCCGAGGAGCTTGGATGGAGTATAACTATGGCTACACCTTC
TRBJ1-5	-	-	TRBV28	CASSSPNPGQPQHF	TGTGCCAGCAGTTCCCCCAACCCCGGGCAGCCCCAGCATTTT
TRBJ2-7	-	-	TRBV10-3	CAISDPTRDEQYF	TGTGCCATCAGTGACCCGACCAGGGACGAGCAGTACTTC
TRBJ2-7	many	TRBD2	TRBV20-1	CSASTSGRGYEQYF	TGCAGTGCGTCGACTAGCGGTAGGGGGTACGAGCAGTACTTC
TRBJ2-6	few	-	TRBV29-1	CSVGVDSGANVLTF	TGCAGCGTTGGGGTGGACTCTGGGGCCAACGTCCTGACTTTC
TRBJ2-7	few	-	TRBV11-2	CASMSWGYEQYF	TGTGCCAGCATGAGCTGGGGCTACGAGCAGTACTTC
TRBJ2-7	-	TRBD2	TRBV9	CASSVAQRLAAEQYF	TGTGCCAGCAGCGTAGCTCAGAGACTAGCGGCCGAGCAGTACTTC
TRBJ2-6	medium-sized	TRBD1	TRBV9	CASSRTGGAGANVLTF	TGTGCCAGCAGCAGGACAGGGGGCGCTGGGGCCAACGTCCTGACTTTC
TRBJ2-7	few	-	TRBV19	CASNPKGQLPGEQYF	TGTGCCAGTAACCCGAAGGGGCAGCTCCCTGGCGAGCAGTACTTC
TRBJ2-1	few	-	TRBV30	CAWNSRVGQPNEQFF	TGTGCCTGGAACTCAAGGGTCGGACAGCCCAATGAGCAGTTCTTC
TRBJ2-5	many	TRBD1	TRBV5-5	CASSPWGQGQETQYF	TGTGCCAGCAGCCCTTGGGGACAGGGCCAAGAGACCCAGTACTTC
TRBJ2-2	few	TRBD1	TRBV5-4	CASSRQGAWNTGELFF	TGTGCCAGCAGCCGACAGGGGGCATGGAACACCGGGGAGCTGTTTTTT
TRBJ2-7	-	-	TRBV28	CASSSPMEIASYEQYF	TGTGCCAGCAGTTCCCCTATGGAGATTGCTTCCTACGAGCAGTACTTC
TRBJ2-3	few	TRBD1	TRBV19	CASSITGGATDTQYF	TGTGCCAGTAGTATTACAGGGGGCGCAACAGATACGCAGTATTTT
TRBJ2-7	few	TRBD2	TRBV7-9	CASSPLRAGERDEQYF	TGTGCCAGCAGCCCCCTTAGAGCGGGAGAACGCGACGAGCAGTACTTC
TRBJ1-4	many	-	TRBV28	CASVSNEKLFF	TGTGCCAGTGTGTCTAATGAAAAACTGTTTTTT
TRBJ2-1	few	-	TRBV10-2	CASSESFSWEQFF	TGCGCCAGCAGTGAGTCCTTTAGTTGGGAGCAGTTCTTC
TRBJ2-1	-	-	TRBV28	CASSGGLYNEQFF	TGTGCCAGCAGTGGGGGACTTTACAATGAGCAGTTCTTC
TRBJ1-5	-	-	TRBV10-3	CAISEGLGYNQPQHF	TGTGCCATCAGTGAAGGGTTGGGGTACAATCAGCCCCAGCATTTT
TRBJ2-1	-	-	TRBV11-1	CASSSSDRTTYNEQFF	TGTGCCAGCAGCTCCAGCGACAGGACCACTTACAATGAGCAGTTCTTC